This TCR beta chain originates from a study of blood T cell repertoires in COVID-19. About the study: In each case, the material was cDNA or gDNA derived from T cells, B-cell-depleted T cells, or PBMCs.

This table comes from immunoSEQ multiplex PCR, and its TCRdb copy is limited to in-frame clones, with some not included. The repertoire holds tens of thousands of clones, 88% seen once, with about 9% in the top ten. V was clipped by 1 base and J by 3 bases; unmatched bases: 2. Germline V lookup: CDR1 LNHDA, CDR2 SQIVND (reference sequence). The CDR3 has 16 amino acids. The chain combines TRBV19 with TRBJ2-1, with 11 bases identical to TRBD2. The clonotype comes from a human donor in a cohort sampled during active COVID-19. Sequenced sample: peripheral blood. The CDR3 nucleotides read TGTGCCAGTAGTATAGCCACTAGCGGGAGCTACAATGAGCAGTTCTTC. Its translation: CASSIATSGSYNEQFF.